This note documents a single T cell receptor (beta chain) sequence. Germline CDR1 is SGHVS and CDR2 is FNYEAQ. The V end was cut by 2 bases, the J end by 0 bases, with 11 bases between. This CDR3 region has 16 residues. Sample-barcoded 5' priming and a J-beta primer mix drove a second PCR of about 7 to 11 cycles. TCRdb fed the 5' RACE reads into MiXCR, producing one record per CDR3 protein. The profile shows under 1,000,000 distinct CDR3 sequences, around 50% of them singletons. This specimen comes from a study of blood T cells in healthy people across ages. Material for sequencing was blood. The chain links TRBV7-6 to TRBJ2-1, with unresolved D. The clonotype was recovered from a man older than 75 in good health. This CDR3 reads CASSLMVPSSYNEQFF. The CDR3 coding sequence is TGTGCCAGCAGCTTAATGGTACCCAGCTCCTACAATGAGCAGTTCTTC.